Described below is a single T cell receptor (beta chain) sequence and its context. These data come from a study of technical replicates of blood from several donors. Using immunoSEQ multiplex PCR, the repertoire was profiled, and TCRdb retains in-frame clones only, with some absent. The table lists around 80,000 clones, 95% to 98% of them singletons. Sequencing input: T cells isolated from PBMCs. The clonotype originates from a human donor in good health.

The CDR3 protein is CASNMGQGVSGYTF. Here the CDR3 DNA reads TGTGCCAGTAACATGGGACAGGGAGTGAGTGGCTACACCTTC. The chain has TRBV19 and TRBJ1-2; TRBD1 matches 9 bases. The CDR3 covers 14 residues. With V trimmed by 7 bases and J by 7 bases, 10 bases remained unmatched. Per the germline V gene, CDR1 is LNHDA and CDR2 is SQIVND (reference sequence).